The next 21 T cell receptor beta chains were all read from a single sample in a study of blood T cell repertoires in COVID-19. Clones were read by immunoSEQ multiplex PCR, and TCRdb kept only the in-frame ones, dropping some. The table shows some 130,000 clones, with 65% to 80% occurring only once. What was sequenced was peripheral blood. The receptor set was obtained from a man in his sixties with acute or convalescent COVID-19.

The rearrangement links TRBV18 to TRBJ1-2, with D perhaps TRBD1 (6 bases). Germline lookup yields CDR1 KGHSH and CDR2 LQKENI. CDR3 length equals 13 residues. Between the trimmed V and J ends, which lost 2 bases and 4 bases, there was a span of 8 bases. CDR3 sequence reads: CASSPDRSYGYTF. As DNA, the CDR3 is TGTGCCAGCTCACCAGACAGGAGCTATGGCTACACCTTC.

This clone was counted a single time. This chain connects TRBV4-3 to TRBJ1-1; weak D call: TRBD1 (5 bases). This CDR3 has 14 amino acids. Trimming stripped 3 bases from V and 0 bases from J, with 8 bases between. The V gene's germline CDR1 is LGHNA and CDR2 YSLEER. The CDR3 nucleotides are TGCGCCAGCAGCCAGGCAGGGATGAACACTGAAGCTTTCTTT. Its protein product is CASSQAGMNTEAFF.

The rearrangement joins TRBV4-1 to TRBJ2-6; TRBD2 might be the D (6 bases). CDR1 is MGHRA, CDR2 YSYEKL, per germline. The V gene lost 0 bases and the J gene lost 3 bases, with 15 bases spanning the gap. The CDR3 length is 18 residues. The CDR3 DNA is TGCGCCAGCAGCCAAGAGGTTACCGGGAGCGTTGGGGCCAACGTCCTGACTTTC. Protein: CASSQEVTGSVGANVLTF.

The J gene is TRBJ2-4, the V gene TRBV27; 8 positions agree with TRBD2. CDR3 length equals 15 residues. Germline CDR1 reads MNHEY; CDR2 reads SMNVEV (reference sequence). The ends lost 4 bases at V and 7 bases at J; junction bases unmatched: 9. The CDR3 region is CASSSTSGPGNIQYF. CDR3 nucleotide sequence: TGTGCCAGCAGTTCTACTAGCGGTCCAGGGAACATTCAGTACTTC.

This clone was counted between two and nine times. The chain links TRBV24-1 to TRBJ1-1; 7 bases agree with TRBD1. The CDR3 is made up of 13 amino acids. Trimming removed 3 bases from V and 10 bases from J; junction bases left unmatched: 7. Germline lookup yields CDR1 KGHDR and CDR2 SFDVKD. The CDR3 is CATSDRATGLAFF. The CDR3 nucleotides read TGTGCCACCAGTGATCGCGCGACAGGGCTAGCTTTCTTT.

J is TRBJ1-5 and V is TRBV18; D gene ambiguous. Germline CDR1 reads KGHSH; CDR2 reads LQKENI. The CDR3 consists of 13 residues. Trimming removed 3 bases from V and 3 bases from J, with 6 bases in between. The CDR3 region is CASSPQANQPQHF. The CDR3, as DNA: TGTGCCAGCTCACCGCAAGCCAATCAGCCCCAGCATTTT.

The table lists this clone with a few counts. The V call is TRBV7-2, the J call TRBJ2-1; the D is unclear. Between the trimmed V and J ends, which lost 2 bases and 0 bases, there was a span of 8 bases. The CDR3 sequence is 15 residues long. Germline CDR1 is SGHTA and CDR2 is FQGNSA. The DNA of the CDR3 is TGTGCCAGCAGCTTAACACGGAGCTCCTACAATGAGCAGTTCTTC. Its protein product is CASSLTRSSYNEQFF.

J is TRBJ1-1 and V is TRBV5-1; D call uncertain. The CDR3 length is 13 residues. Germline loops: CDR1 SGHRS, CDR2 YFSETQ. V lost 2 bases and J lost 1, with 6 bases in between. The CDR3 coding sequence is TGCGCCAGCAGCTTTCAGAAGAACACTGAAGCTTTCTTT. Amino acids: CASSFQKNTEAFF.

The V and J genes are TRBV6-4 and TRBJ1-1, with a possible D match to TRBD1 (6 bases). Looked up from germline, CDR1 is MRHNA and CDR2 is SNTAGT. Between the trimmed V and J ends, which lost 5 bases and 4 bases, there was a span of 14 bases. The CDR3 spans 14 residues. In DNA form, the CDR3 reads TGTGCCAGCAGTACGGACAGTGGTGTCACTGAAGCTTTCTTT. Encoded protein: CASSTDSGVTEAFF.

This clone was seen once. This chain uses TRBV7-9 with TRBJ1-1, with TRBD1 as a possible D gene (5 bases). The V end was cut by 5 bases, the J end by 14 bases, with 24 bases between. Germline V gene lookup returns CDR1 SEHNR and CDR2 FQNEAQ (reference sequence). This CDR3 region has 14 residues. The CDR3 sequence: CASSRSGGWGRSFF. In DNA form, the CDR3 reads TGTGCCAGCAGCCGGTCCGGGGGTTGGGGAAGGTCCTTCTTT.

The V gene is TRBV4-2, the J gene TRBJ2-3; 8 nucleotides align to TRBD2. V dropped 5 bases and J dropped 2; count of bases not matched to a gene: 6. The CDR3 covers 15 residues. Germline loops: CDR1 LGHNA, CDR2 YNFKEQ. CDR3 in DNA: TGTGCCAGCAGCAACAGCGGGAGCATCACAGATACGCAGTATTTT. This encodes CASSNSGSITDTQYF.

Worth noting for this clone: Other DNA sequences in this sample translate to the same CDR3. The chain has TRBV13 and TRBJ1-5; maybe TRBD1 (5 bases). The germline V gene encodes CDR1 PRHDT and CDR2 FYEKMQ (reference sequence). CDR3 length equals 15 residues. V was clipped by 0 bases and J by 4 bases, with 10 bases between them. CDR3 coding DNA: TGTGCCAGCAGCTTAGGAAGGGGAAGTAATCAGCCCCAGCATTTT. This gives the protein CASSLGRGSNQPQHF.

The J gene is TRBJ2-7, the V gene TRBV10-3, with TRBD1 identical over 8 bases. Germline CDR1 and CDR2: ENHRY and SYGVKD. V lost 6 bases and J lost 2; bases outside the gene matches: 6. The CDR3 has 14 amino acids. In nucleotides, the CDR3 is TGTGCCATCAGGAGCCCGGGACAGGCCTACGAGCAGTACTTC. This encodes CAIRSPGQAYEQYF.

The CDR3 region has the DNA TGTGCCAGCGGGGAGCGCACTGAAGCTTTCTTT. Amino acid sequence: CASGERTEAFF. The chain combines TRBV3-1 (or the pseudogene TRBV3-2) with TRBJ1-1; D not resolved. Deletions cut 8 bases from V and 4 bases from J, with 8 bases between. The CDR3 extends over 11 amino acids. Per germline, CDR1 LGHDT and CDR2 YNNKEL (reference sequence).

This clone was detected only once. The CDR3 DNA reads TGTGCCAGCAGCTTAGAGGGGCGTCCCTCCTACGAGCAGTACTTC. Its protein is CASSLEGRPSYEQYF. The rearrangement uses TRBV7-2 and TRBJ2-7; possibly TRBD1 for D (5 bases). Per germline, CDR1 SGHTA and CDR2 FQGNSA. CDR3 length: 15 amino acids. The V end was cut by 1 base, the J end by 0 bases, with 10 bases between.

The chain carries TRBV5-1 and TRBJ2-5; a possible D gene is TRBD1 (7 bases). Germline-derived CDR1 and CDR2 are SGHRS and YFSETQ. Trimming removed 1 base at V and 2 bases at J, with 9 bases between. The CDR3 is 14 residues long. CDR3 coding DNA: TGCGCCAGCAGCTTGTCAGGGGGGCAAGAGACCCAGTACTTC. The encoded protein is CASSLSGGQETQYF. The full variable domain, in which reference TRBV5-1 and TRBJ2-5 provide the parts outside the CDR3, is KAGVTQTPRYLIKTRGQQVTLSCSPISGHRSVSWYQQTPGQGLQFLFEYFSETQRNKGNFPGRFSGRQFSNSRSEMNVSTLELGDSALYLCASSLSGGQETQYFGPGTRLLVL.

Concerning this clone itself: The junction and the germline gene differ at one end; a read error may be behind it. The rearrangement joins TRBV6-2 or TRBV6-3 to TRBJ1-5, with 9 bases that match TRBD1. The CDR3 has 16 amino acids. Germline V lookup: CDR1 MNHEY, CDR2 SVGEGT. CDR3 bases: TGTGCCAGCAGTAACTCCGGGACAGGGAGCAATCAGCCCCAGCATTTT. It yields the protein CASSNSGTGSNQPQHF.

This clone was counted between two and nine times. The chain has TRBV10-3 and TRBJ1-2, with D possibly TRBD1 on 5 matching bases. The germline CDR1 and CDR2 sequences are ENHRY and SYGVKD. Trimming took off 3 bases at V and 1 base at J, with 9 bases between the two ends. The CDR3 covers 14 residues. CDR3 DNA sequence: TGTGCCATCAGTGAAAGGCAGGGTAACTATGGCTACACCTTC. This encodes CAISERQGNYGYTF.

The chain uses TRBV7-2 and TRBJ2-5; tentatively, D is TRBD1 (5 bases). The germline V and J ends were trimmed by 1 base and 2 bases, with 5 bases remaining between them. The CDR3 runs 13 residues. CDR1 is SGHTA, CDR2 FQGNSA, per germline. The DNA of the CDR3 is TGTGCCAGCAGCTTAGGACAGCAAGAGACCCAGTACTTC. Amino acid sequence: CASSLGQQETQYF.

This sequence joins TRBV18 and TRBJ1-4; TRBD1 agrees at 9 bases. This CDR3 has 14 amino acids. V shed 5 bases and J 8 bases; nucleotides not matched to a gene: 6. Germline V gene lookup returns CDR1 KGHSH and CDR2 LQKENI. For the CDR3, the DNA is TGTGCCAGCTCATCCGGGACAGGGTTAGAAAAACTGTTTTTT. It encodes CASSSGTGLEKLFF. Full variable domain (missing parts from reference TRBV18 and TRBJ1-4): NAGVMQNPRHLVRRRGQEARLRCSPMKGHSHVYWYRQLPEEGLKFMVYLQKENIIDESGMPKERFSAEFPKEGPSILRIQQVVRGDSAAYFCASSSGTGLEKLFFGSGTQLSVL.

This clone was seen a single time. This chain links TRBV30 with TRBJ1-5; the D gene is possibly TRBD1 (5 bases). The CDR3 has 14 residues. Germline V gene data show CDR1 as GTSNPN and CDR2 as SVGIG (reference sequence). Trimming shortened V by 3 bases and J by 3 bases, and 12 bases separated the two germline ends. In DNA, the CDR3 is TGTGCCTGGAGGGGGCCGGGCCTCAATCAGCCCCAGCATTTT. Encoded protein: CAWRGPGLNQPQHF.